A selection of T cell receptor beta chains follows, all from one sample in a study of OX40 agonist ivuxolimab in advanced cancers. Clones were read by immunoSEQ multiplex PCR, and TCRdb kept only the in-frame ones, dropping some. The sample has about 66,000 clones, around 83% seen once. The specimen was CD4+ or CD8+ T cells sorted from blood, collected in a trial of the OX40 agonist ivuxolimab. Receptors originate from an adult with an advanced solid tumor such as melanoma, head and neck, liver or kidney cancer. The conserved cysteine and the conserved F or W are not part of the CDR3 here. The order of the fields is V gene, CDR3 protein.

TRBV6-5 ASSWDRGVGNTIY
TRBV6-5 ASSYTKGFGYT
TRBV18 ASSPRARGQHTDTQY
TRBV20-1 SARDSREQF
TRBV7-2 ASSSQPGGVYEQY
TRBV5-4 ASSFRGSSNQPQH
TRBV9 ASSVTRDKNTEAF
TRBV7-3 ASSDLTRGNEQF
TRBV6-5 ASSGGGGRGEAF
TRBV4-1 ASSQDSGRARGTEAF
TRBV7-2 ASSLLRGETEAF
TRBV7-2 ASSPLKREQF
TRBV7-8 ASSLPTPNTIY
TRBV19 ASARAPGETYEQY
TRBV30 ACSRGSTDTQY
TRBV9 ASSVVAGPGNTIY
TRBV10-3 AISESPENYGYT
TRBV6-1 ASRAERIHGYT
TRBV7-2 ASSLTRTNTEAF
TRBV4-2 ASSRGTGDNNEQF
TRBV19 ASSIGGRGTYGYT
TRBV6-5 ASSPTRGGNQPQH
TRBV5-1 ASSLWFSRGHQPQH
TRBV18 ASSRDSQETQY
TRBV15 ATSREGGTAHGYT
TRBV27 ASSTRTGLYT
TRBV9 ASSVVGTDTQY
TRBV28 ASSLGDRTRGYT
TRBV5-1 ASSPRGDHEQY
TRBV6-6 ASSSPKTGDEKLF
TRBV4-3 ASSQDNSRLGYT
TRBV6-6 ASSGFGTGTNSPLH
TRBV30 AWSESVRGEQY
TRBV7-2 ASSPGQRTAETQY
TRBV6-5 ASRNSGANVLT
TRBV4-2 ASSDGQGVNGYT
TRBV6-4 ASRPTPGGGYGYT
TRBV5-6 ASSLYLSSYNSPLH
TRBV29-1 SVGGGALSTDTQY
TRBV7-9 ASTRQDNSPLH
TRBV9 ASSRPRFSGGPSSYNEQF
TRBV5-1 ASSLISGGASNEQF
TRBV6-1 ASSDTDTQY
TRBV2 ASRTFGAVGEKLF
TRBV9 ASSERDWPYEQY
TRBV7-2 ASSLEIVTGELF
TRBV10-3 AISKNIPGREVNTIY
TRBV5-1 ASRIQSPGTDTQY
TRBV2 ASREETNYGYT
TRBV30 AWGTGTEAEKLF
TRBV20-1 SGQQETQY
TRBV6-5 ASRKDGQGGYGYT
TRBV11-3 ASSSRGMDYGYT
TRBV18 ASSGGQGVSTNEKLF
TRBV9 ASSPGGKGKNIQY
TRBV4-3 ASSPTSGGNTIY
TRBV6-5 ASSPPGRPGELF
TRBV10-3 AIWGGETQY
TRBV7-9 ASSKGTSGGLYNEQF
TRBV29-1 SLRVGGTDTQY